The clone carrying this T cell receptor beta chain was recorded many times. What was amplified from RNA transcripts were TCR beta CDR3 regions. HTBI primers drove first-round RT-PCR of the TCR CDR3. TCRdb re-analysed the multiplex PCR reads in MiXCR, keeping a single row per CDR3 protein. This sample has about 180,000 distinct CDR3 sequences, with 15% to 20% found just once. These data belong to a study of T cells in Graves' hyperthyroidism and ophthalmopathy. The CDR3 has 16 amino acids. J gave up 0 bases and V 8 bases, and 9 bases lay outside the gene matches. Germline lookup yields CDR1 SGHTA and CDR2 FQGNSA. More than 8.5 ml of fresh peripheral blood supplied the PBMCs.

The TCR sequence derives from a woman between 50 and 59 years old with Graves' hyperthyroidism. Sequencing was performed on blood. The V call is TRBV7-2, the J call TRBJ2-7; 11 bases match TRBD2. The DNA for the CDR3 is TGTGCCAGCGCACCTAGCGGGGGGATCAGCTCCTACGAGCAGTACTTC. Translating gives CASAPSGGISSYEQYF.